A selection of T cell receptor beta chains follows, all from one sample in a study of regulatory T cells in long-lasting Graves disease. TCRdb re-analysed the multiplex PCR reads in MiXCR, keeping a single row per CDR3 protein. Of about 430,000 distinct CDR3 sequences in the sample, approximately 15% are singletons; the top ten hold over 7.5%. These data are also associated with another study on T cells in Graves' hyperthyroidism and ophthalmopathy.

This specimen consisted of peripheral blood mononuclear cells (PBMCs), obtained at new diagnosis, from a patient treated with antithyroid drugs. The receptor source for this set is a woman aged 35 to 49 with Graves disease. CDR3s include the opening cysteine and the closing phenylalanine or tryptophan. Fields, in order: V gene, clone size, CDR3 protein. Size tells how often a clone was seen (once, few, many) or the class of an expanded clone, and some rows leave it out.

TRBV5-1,few,CASSPDGGTTGELFF
TRBV30,.,CASNGDSSGNTIYF
TRBV20-1,many,CSARGTVRAEAFF
TRBV11-3,few,CASSLFNPWGAGANALTF
TRBV7-9,many,CASSLVVTGTRSSYEQYF
TRBV7-9,many,CASSFHQGDRGYEQYF
TRBV6-2/TRBV6-3,few,CATINQGAGNTIYF
TRBV6-5,.,CASSFGGAFYEQYF
TRBV7-2,many,CASSWGQIYEQYF
TRBV6-5,many,CASSYRPGTGDEQYF
TRBV7-8,many,CASSLRTSGGETQYF
TRBV7-2,many,CASSLAGQNFEQFF
TRBV29-1,many,CSGGLAGGQETQYF
TRBV11-2,many,CASSPGGAGVDTGELFF
TRBV5-1,many,CASSLDLAYEQYF
TRBV20-1,many,CSAVRSGDSYEQYF
TRBV28,many,CASWGGRAYEQYF
TRBV7-2,many,CAGPIGGADTEAFF
TRBV29-1,many,CSVSGGTRSYEQYF
TRBV4-3,.,CASSQDVGQTSYEQYF
TRBV6-5,few,CASSYSNGANVLTF
TRBV2,many,CASRGLAGRSYNEQFF
TRBV11-2,many,CASSLFRVEKLFF
TRBV11-2,many,CASSLHFGRAYEQYF
TRBV12-3/TRBV12-4,.,CASSSERPLAGDTDTQYF
TRBV29-1,many,CSVGPYNEQFF
TRBV28,many,CASSSSSTYEQYF
TRBV9,few,CASSVLPAENIQYF
TRBV11-3,many,CASSLDGTGVPYEQYF
TRBV20-1,few,CSARRRIREREWLSEQYF
TRBV20-1,many,CSARDGTGKKLFF
TRBV7-6,many,CASSLLKGLAGVYQFSEQYF
TRBV6-2/TRBV6-3,.,CASSYSKQRTSLTEAFF